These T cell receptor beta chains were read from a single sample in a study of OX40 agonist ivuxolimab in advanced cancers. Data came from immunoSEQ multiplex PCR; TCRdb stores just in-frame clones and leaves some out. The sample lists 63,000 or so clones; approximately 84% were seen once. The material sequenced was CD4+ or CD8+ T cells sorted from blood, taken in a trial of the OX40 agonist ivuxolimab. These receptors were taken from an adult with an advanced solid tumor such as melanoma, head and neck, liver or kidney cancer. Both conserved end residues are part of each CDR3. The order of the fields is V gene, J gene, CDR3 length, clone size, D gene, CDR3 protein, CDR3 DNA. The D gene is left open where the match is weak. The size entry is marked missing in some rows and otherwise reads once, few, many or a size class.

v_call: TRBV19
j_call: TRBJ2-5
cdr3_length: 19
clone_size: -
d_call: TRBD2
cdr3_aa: CASSKGEASGSSDQETQYF
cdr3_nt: TGTGCCAGTAGTAAGGGCGAGGCTAGCGGGAGTTCTGACCAAGAGACCCAGTACTTC

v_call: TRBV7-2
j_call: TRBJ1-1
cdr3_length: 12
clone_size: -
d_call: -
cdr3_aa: CASSLGTNSRFF
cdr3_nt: TGTGCCAGCAGCTTAGGGACCAATTCCCGCTTCTTT

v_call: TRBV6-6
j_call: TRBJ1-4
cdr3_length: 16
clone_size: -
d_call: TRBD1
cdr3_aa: CASSYSLTGGNEKLFF
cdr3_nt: TGTGCCAGCAGTTACTCTTTGACAGGGGGTAATGAAAAACTGTTTTTT

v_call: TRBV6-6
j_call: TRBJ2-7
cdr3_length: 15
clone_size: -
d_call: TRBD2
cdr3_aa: CASSKLAGVSYEQYF
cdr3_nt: TGTGCCAGCAGCAAACTAGCGGGGGTATCCTACGAGCAGTACTTC

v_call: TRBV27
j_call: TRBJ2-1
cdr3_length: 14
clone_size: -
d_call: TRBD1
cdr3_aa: CASSFGTAYNEQFF
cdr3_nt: TGTGCCAGCAGTTTCGGGACAGCCTACAATGAGCAGTTCTTC

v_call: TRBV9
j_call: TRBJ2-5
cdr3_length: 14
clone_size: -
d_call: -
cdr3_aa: CASSVGSAPETQYF
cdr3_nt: TGTGCCAGCAGCGTGGGGTCGGCGCCTGAGACCCAGTACTTC

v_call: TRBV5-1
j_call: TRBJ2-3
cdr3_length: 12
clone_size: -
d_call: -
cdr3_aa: CASSFSTDTQYF
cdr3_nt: TGCGCCAGCAGCTTTAGCACAGATACGCAGTATTTT

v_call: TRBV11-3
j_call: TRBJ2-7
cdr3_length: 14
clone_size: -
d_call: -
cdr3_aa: CASSLDQGAYEQYF
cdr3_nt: TGTGCCAGCAGCTTAGATCAGGGTGCGTACGAGCAGTACTTC

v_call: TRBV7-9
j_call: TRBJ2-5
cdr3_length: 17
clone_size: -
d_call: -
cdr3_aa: CASSSFMGEAFQETQYF
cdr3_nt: TGTGCCAGCAGCTCATTCATGGGGGAAGCTTTTCAAGAGACCCAGTACTTC

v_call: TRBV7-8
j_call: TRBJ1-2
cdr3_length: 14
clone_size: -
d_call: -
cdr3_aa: CASSLVNLSGGYTF
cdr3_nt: TGTGCCAGCAGCTTAGTCAATTTGTCGGGTGGCTACACCTTC

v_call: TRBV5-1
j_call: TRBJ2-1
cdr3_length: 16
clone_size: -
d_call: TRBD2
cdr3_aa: CASSLGYGRAYNEQFF
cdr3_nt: TGCGCCAGCAGCTTGGGGTACGGGAGGGCTTACAATGAGCAGTTCTTC

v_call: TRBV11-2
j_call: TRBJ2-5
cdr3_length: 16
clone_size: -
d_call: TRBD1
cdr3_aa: CASSLDRDSLVRTQYF
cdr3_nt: TGTGCCAGCAGCTTAGATCGGGACAGCCTCGTTCGGACCCAGTACTTC

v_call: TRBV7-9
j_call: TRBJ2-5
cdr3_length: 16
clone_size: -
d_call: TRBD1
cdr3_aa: CASSRPPGTGTHEQYF
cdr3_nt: TGTGCCAGCAGTCGGCCCCCCGGGACAGGAACGCATGAGCAGTACTTC

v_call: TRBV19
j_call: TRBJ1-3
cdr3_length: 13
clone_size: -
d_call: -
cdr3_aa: CASSIDPGDTIYF
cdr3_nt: TGTGCCAGTAGTATAGACCCCGGGGACACCATATATTTT

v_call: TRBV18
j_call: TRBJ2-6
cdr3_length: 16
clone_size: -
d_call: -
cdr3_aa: CASSPRDAPLANVLTF
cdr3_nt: TGTGCCAGCTCACCCCGGGACGCCCCATTGGCCAACGTCCTGACTTTC

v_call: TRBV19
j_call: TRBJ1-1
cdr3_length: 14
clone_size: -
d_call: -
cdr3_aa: CASSFGRVGTEAFF
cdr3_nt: TGTGCCAGTAGCTTCGGGAGGGTTGGCACTGAAGCTTTCTTT

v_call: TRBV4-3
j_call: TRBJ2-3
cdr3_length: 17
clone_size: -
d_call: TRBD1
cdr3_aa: CASSQRTGGARSDTQYF
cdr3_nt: TGCGCCAGCAGCCAAAGAACAGGGGGCGCGAGGTCAGATACGCAGTATTTT

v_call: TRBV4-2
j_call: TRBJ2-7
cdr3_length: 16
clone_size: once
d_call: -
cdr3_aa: CASSQDLDRLPYEQYF
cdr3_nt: TGTGCCAGCAGCCAAGATTTAGATCGGCTTCCCTACGAGCAGTACTTC

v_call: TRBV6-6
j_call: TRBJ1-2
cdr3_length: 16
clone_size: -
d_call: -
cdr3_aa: CASSYAQILLNYGYTF
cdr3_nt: TGTGCCAGCAGTTACGCGCAGATCCTACTTAACTATGGCTACACCTTC

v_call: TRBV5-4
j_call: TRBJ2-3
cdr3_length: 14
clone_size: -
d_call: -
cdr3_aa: CASSFGSLGDTQYF
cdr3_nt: TGTGCCAGCAGCTTTGGGTCCTTGGGGGATACGCAGTATTTT

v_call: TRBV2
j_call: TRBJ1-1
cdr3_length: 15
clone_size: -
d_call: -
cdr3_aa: CASSYQGMGRTEAFF
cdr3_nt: TGTGCCAGCAGCTATCAGGGGATGGGCCGGACTGAAGCTTTCTTT

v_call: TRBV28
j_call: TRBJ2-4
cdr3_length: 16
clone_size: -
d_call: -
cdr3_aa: CASSFYSRLAKNIQYF
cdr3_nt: TGTGCCAGCAGTTTCTACAGTCGGCTAGCCAAAAACATTCAGTACTTC

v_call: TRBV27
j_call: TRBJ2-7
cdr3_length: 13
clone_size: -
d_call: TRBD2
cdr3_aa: CASSRFSGNEQYF
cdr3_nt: TGTGCCAGCAGCAGATTCAGCGGGAACGAGCAGTACTTC

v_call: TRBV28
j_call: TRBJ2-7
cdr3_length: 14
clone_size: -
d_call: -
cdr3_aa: CASSFLVDSYEQYF
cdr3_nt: TGTGCCAGCAGTTTCTTGGTAGACTCCTACGAGCAGTACTTC

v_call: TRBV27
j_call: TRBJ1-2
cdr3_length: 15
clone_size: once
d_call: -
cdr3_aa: CASRRSAGTSYGYTF
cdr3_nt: TGTGCCAGCAGGAGGTCGGCAGGGACAAGCTATGGCTACACCTTC

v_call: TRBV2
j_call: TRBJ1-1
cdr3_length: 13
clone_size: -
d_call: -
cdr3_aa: CASSDRVRTEAFF
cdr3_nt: TGTGCCAGCAGTGACAGGGTGAGGACTGAAGCTTTCTTT

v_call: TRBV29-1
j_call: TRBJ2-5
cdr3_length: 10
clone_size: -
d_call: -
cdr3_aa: CSVASETQYF
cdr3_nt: TGCAGCGTTGCGTCGGAGACCCAGTACTTC

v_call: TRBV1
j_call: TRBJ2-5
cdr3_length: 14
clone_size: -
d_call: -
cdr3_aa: CTSTGRGRCETQYF
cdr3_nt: TGCACCAGCACGGGCAGGGGGCGGTGTGAGACCCAGTACTTC

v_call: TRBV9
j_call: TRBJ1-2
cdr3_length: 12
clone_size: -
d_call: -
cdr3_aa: CASSAGLYGYTF
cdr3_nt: TGTGCCAGCAGCGCGGGCCTCTATGGCTACACCTTC

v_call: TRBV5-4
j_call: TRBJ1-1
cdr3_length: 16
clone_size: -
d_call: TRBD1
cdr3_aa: CASSLEGQGMNTEAFF
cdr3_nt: TGTGCCAGCAGCTTGGAGGGACAGGGAATGAACACTGAAGCTTTCTTT

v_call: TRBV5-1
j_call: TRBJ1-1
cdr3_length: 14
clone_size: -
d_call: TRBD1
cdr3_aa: CASSLGQINTEAFF
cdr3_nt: TGCGCCAGCAGTTTGGGACAGATTAACACTGAAGCTTTCTTT

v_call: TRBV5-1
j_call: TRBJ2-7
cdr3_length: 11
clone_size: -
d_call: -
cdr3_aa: CASSLESEQYF
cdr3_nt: TGCGCCAGCAGCTTGGAGTCCGAGCAGTACTTC

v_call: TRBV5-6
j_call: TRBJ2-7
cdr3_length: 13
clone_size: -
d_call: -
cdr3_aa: CASSFGRPYEQYF
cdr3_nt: TGTGCCAGCAGCTTCGGGCGCCCCTACGAGCAGTACTTC

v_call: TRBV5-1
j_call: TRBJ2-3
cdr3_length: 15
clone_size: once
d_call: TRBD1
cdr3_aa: CASRPGTVPTDTQYF
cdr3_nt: TGCGCCAGCAGGCCTGGGACAGTACCCACAGATACGCAGTATTTT

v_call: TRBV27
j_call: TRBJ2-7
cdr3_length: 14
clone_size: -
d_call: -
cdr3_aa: CASSSQGVVYEQYF
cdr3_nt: TGTGCCAGCAGCAGCCAGGGAGTGGTCTACGAGCAGTACTTC

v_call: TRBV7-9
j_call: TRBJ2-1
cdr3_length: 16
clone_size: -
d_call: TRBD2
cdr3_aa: CASSLSLAGAYNEQFF
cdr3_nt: TGTGCCAGCAGCTTATCTCTAGCGGGAGCCTACAATGAGCAGTTCTTC

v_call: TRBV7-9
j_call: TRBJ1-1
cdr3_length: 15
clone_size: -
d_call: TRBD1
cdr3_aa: CASSPRTGENTEAFF
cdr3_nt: TGTGCCAGCAGCCCTCGGACAGGGGAGAACACTGAAGCTTTCTTT

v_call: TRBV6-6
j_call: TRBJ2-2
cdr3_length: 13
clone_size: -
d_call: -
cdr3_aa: CASSLIASGELFF
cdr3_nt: TGTGCCAGCAGTTTAATAGCTAGCGGGGAGCTGTTTTTT

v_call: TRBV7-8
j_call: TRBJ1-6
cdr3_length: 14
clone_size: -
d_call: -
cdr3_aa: CASSPTPARSPLHF
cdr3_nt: TGTGCCAGCAGCCCTACCCCAGCACGATCACCCCTCCACTTT

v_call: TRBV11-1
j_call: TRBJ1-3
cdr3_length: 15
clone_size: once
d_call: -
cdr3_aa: CASSSYRVRGNTIYF
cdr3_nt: TGTGCCAGCAGCTCATACAGGGTCCGGGGAAACACCATATATTTT

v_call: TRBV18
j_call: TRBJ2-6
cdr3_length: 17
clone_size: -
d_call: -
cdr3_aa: CASSRGLGAAGANVLTF
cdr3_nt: TGTGCCAGCTCACGGGGCCTCGGGGCGGCTGGGGCCAACGTCCTGACTTTC

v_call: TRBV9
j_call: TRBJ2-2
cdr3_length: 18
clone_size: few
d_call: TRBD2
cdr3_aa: CASNVAGPNPANTGELFF
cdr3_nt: TGTGCCAGCAACGTAGCGGGCCCCAACCCAGCGAACACCGGGGAGCTGTTTTTT

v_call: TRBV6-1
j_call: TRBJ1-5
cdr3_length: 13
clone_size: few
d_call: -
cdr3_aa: CASSTGSGQPQHF
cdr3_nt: TGTGCCAGCAGCACAGGGAGCGGTCAGCCCCAGCATTTT

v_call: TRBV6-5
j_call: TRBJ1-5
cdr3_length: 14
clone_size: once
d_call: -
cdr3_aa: CASRKALPDQPQHF
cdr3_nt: TGTGCCAGCAGAAAGGCCCTGCCCGATCAGCCCCAGCATTTT

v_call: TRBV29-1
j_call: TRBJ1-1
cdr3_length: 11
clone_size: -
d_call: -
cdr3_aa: CSVQDTPEAFF
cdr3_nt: TGCAGCGTACAGGACACCCCTGAAGCTTTCTTT

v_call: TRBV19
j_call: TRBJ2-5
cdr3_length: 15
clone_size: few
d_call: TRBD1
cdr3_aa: CASSSTTGGGETQYF
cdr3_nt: TGTGCCAGTAGTTCTACAACAGGGGGCGGAGAGACCCAGTACTTC

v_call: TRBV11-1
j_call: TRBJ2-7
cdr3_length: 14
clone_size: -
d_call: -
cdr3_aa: CASSLGSNSYEQYF
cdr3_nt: TGTGCCAGCAGCTTGGGGTCCAACTCCTACGAGCAGTACTTC

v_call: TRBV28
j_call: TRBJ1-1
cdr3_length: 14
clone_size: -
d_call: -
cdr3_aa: CASNERDANTEAFF
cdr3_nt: TGTGCCAGCAACGAAAGGGACGCGAACACTGAAGCTTTCTTT

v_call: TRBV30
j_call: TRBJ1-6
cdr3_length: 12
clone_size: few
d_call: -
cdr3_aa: CAWRDSASPLHF
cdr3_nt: TGTGCCTGGAGGGACAGTGCTTCACCCCTCCACTTT

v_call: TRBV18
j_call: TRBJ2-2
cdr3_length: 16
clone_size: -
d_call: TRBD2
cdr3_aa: CASSPTSGRAAGELFF
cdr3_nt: TGTGCCAGCTCACCGACTAGCGGGAGGGCCGCCGGGGAGCTGTTTTTT

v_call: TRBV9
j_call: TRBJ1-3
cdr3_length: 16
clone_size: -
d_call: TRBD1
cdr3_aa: CASSVVGQGAGNTIYF
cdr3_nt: TGTGCCAGCAGCGTAGTTGGACAGGGGGCTGGAAACACCATATATTTT

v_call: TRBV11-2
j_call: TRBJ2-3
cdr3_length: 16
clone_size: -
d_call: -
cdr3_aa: CASSLAGSKSGDTQYF
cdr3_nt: TGTGCCAGCAGCTTAGCGGGGAGTAAGTCCGGAGATACGCAGTATTTT

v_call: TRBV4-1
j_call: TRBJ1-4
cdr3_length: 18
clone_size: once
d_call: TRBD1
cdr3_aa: CASSLKGQGSRGGEKLFF
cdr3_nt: TGCGCCAGCAGCCTTAAAGGACAGGGCTCCCGAGGGGGTGAAAAACTGTTTTTT